A selection of T cell receptor beta chains follows, all from one sample in a study of blood T cell repertoires in COVID-19. Some clones are missing from TCRdb's copy, which holds only in-frame ones; the method was immunoSEQ multiplex PCR. The sample carries about 150,000 clones, 70% to 90% recorded once. The sample taken for sequencing was PBMCs or T cells enriched from blood (not recorded which). The receptors come from a woman between 40 and 50 years old who had recovered from COVID-19. The CDR3 runs from the conserved cysteine through the conserved F or W. The order of the fields is J gene, clone size, D gene, V gene, CDR3 DNA, CDR3 protein. D genes are given only for firm matches. A clone size is listed for some rows: how often the clone was seen (once, few, many), or a class if it is expanded.

j_gene: TRBJ1-5; abundance: once; d_gene: TRBD1; v_gene: TRBV29-1; CDR3nt: TGCAGCGTAGGGTCCGGGACAGGGAATCAGCCCCAGCATTTT; CDR3aa: CSVGSGTGNQPQHF
j_gene: TRBJ1-2; abundance: NA; d_gene: TRBD1; v_gene: TRBV4-1; CDR3nt: TGCGCCAGCAGCCAAGATCGGGGCAGGGGGCACGGCTACACCTTC; CDR3aa: CASSQDRGRGHGYTF
j_gene: TRBJ1-4; abundance: NA; d_gene: TRBD1; v_gene: TRBV19; CDR3nt: TGTGCCAGTAGTAAGTGGGGGGACAGACTGTTTTTT; CDR3aa: CASSKWGDRLFF
j_gene: TRBJ1-2; abundance: NA; d_gene: NA; v_gene: TRBV5-1; CDR3nt: TGCGCCAGCAGCGGTGCTTACTACTATGGCTACACCTTC; CDR3aa: CASSGAYYYGYTF
j_gene: TRBJ2-7; abundance: NA; d_gene: NA; v_gene: TRBV9; CDR3nt: TGTGCCAGCAGCGCCGGGACAAGGACGTACGAGCAGTACTTC; CDR3aa: CASSAGTRTYEQYF
j_gene: TRBJ1-2; abundance: NA; d_gene: NA; v_gene: TRBV6-6; CDR3nt: TGTGCCAGCAGTTCGGACAGCAACTATGGCTACACCTTC; CDR3aa: CASSSDSNYGYTF
j_gene: TRBJ2-7; abundance: NA; d_gene: TRBD2; v_gene: TRBV6-1; CDR3nt: TGTGCCAGCAGTGAACCCCTATTTCTAGCGGGGACCTACGAGCAGTACTTC; CDR3aa: CASSEPLFLAGTYEQYF
j_gene: TRBJ1-2; abundance: once; d_gene: NA; v_gene: TRBV10-3; CDR3nt: TGTGCCATCGCCAGGGAGGATGGCTACACCTTC; CDR3aa: CAIAREDGYTF
j_gene: TRBJ2-1; abundance: once; d_gene: NA; v_gene: TRBV6-5; CDR3nt: TGTGCCAGCAGGCCCCCAGGCCCTATGCAGGATGAGCAGTTCTTC; CDR3aa: CASRPPGPMQDEQFF
j_gene: TRBJ2-1; abundance: NA; d_gene: NA; v_gene: TRBV30; CDR3nt: TGTGCCTGGAGGACGGGACTGGGGGTACGTGAGCAGTTCTTC; CDR3aa: CAWRTGLGVREQFF
j_gene: TRBJ1-3; abundance: NA; d_gene: NA; v_gene: TRBV19; CDR3nt: TGTGCCAGTAGCGATCTGGCTAGGAGCTCTGGAAACACCATATATTTT; CDR3aa: CASSDLARSSGNTIYF
j_gene: TRBJ2-1; abundance: once; d_gene: TRBD2; v_gene: TRBV5-1; CDR3nt: TGCGCCAGCAGCCTTGGGGCTAGCGGGAACAATGAGCAGTTCTTC; CDR3aa: CASSLGASGNNEQFF
j_gene: TRBJ2-1; abundance: NA; d_gene: TRBD2; v_gene: TRBV27; CDR3nt: TGTGCCAGCAGTTCCGGGGGGGCCGACTCCTACAATGAGCAGTTCTTC; CDR3aa: CASSSGGADSYNEQFF
j_gene: TRBJ1-1; abundance: NA; d_gene: NA; v_gene: TRBV2; CDR3nt: TGTGCCAGCAGTGAAATGACAGCTGAAGCTTTCTTT; CDR3aa: CASSEMTAEAFF
j_gene: TRBJ1-1; abundance: NA; d_gene: NA; v_gene: TRBV19; CDR3nt: TGTGCCAGTAGTATAGGGTACGGTTACACTGAAGCTTTCTTT; CDR3aa: CASSIGYGYTEAFF
j_gene: TRBJ2-5; abundance: once; d_gene: TRBD2; v_gene: TRBV11-3; CDR3nt: TGTGCCAGCAGCACTCGGACTAGCGGAGGTGGAGAGACCCAGTACTTC; CDR3aa: CASSTRTSGGGETQYF
j_gene: TRBJ1-5; abundance: NA; d_gene: NA; v_gene: TRBV15; CDR3nt: TGTGCCACCAGCAGAGGACAGCTTAATCAGCCCCAGCATTTT; CDR3aa: CATSRGQLNQPQHF
j_gene: TRBJ2-7; abundance: NA; d_gene: TRBD1; v_gene: TRBV27; CDR3nt: TGTGCCAGCAGTAACAGGGGTTACGAGCAGTACTTC; CDR3aa: CASSNRGYEQYF
j_gene: TRBJ1-3; abundance: NA; d_gene: NA; v_gene: TRBV27; CDR3nt: TGTGCCAGCAGTAAGAGGGCAGGACCTCTTGGAAACACCATATATTTT; CDR3aa: CASSKRAGPLGNTIYF
j_gene: TRBJ2-7; abundance: NA; d_gene: TRBD2; v_gene: TRBV12-3/TRBV12-4; CDR3nt: TGTGCCAGCAGTTCGACTAGCGTCTACGAGCAGTACTTC; CDR3aa: CASSSTSVYEQYF
j_gene: TRBJ2-3; abundance: NA; d_gene: NA; v_gene: TRBV19; CDR3nt: TGTGCCAGTAGTATTTCGGACTCTTTCCTCACAGATACGCAGTATTTT; CDR3aa: CASSISDSFLTDTQYF
j_gene: TRBJ1-3; abundance: NA; d_gene: NA; v_gene: TRBV4-2; CDR3nt: TGTGCCAGCAGCCAAGAGAACAGTGCCTCTGGAAACACCATATATTTT; CDR3aa: CASSQENSASGNTIYF
j_gene: TRBJ2-3; abundance: NA; d_gene: NA; v_gene: TRBV10-1; CDR3nt: TGCGCCAGCGGTTCCCAGGGGACAGATACGCAGTATTTT; CDR3aa: CASGSQGTDTQYF
j_gene: TRBJ1-1; abundance: NA; d_gene: NA; v_gene: TRBV21-1; CDR3nt: TGTGCCAGCAGCGAAAGACAGGCGACGAACACTGAAGCTTTCTTT; CDR3aa: CASSERQATNTEAFF
j_gene: TRBJ2-6; abundance: NA; d_gene: NA; v_gene: TRBV30; CDR3nt: TGTGCCTGGAACGAGGTCTCTGGGGCCAACGTCCTGACTTTC; CDR3aa: CAWNEVSGANVLTF
j_gene: TRBJ1-1; abundance: NA; d_gene: TRBD1; v_gene: TRBV6-6; CDR3nt: TGTGCCAGCGGACAGGGTCCGGGCCTTCGGGCTTTCTTT; CDR3aa: CASGQGPGLRAFF
j_gene: TRBJ2-7; abundance: NA; d_gene: TRBD2; v_gene: TRBV11-1; CDR3nt: TGTGCCAGCAGCGCGGAATTGCGGGAGCTCTCCTACGAGCAGTACTTC; CDR3aa: CASSAELRELSYEQYF
j_gene: TRBJ2-1; abundance: NA; d_gene: TRBD1; v_gene: TRBV29-1; CDR3nt: TGCAGCGTTGAAGGAATGGGGACAGTTTACAATGAGCAGTTCTTC; CDR3aa: CSVEGMGTVYNEQFF
j_gene: TRBJ2-7; abundance: NA; d_gene: TRBD1; v_gene: TRBV2; CDR3nt: TGTGCCAGCAGAGGACAGGGGGGAGAGCAGTACTTC; CDR3aa: CASRGQGGEQYF
j_gene: TRBJ2-3; abundance: NA; d_gene: NA; v_gene: TRBV6-4; CDR3nt: TGTGCCAGCAGTGCTAGGTCCACAGATACGCAGTATTTT; CDR3aa: CASSARSTDTQYF
j_gene: TRBJ1-1; abundance: NA; d_gene: TRBD1; v_gene: TRBV7-8; CDR3nt: TGTGCCAGCAGCCCAAGACTTGGGACAGGGAACACTGAAGCTTTCTTT; CDR3aa: CASSPRLGTGNTEAFF
j_gene: TRBJ2-5; abundance: NA; d_gene: NA; v_gene: TRBV5-1; CDR3nt: TGCGCCAGCAGCTACCTAGGGGCCCCCCAAGAGACCCAGTACTTC; CDR3aa: CASSYLGAPQETQYF
j_gene: TRBJ1-3; abundance: NA; d_gene: NA; v_gene: TRBV6-5; CDR3nt: TGTGCCAGCAGTTACGGCTTCTCTGGAAACACCATATATTTT; CDR3aa: CASSYGFSGNTIYF
j_gene: TRBJ1-6; abundance: NA; d_gene: TRBD1; v_gene: TRBV19; CDR3nt: TGTGCCACCTCCCAGGGTCGACAGGGATCACCCCTCCACTTT; CDR3aa: CATSQGRQGSPLHF
j_gene: TRBJ2-5; abundance: NA; d_gene: NA; v_gene: TRBV2; CDR3nt: TGTGCCAGCAGTGGGCAGGGCCGAGAGACCCAGTACTTC; CDR3aa: CASSGQGRETQYF